The source of this T cell receptor beta chain is a study of T cell changes during pregnancy in multiple sclerosis. This table comes from immunoSEQ multiplex PCR, and its TCRdb copy is limited to in-frame clones, with some not included. The sample carries just under 80,000 clones, around 93% recorded once. V lost 6 bases to trimming and J lost 9 bases; unmatched junction nucleotides: 15. CDR1 and CDR2 (germline): MNHEY, SMNVEV (reference sequence). This CDR3 has 16 amino acids. Material: peripheral blood, obtained in the first trimester of pregnancy. This clonotype was sampled from a female donor with multiple sclerosis, enrolled in a pregnancy study. The rearrangement links TRBV27 to TRBJ2-1; TRBD2 matches 9 bases. CDR3 nucleotide sequence: TGTGCCAGCAGGCTCGCGAGCGGGGGGCTAACGGGTGAGCAGTTCTTC. Translated: CASRLASGGLTGEQFF.